This TCR beta chain was sequenced for a study of blood T cell repertoires in COVID-19. Clinical history reported by participants formed the basis on which cohorts were assigned. Donors in Cohort 3 who had recovered were those with two negative PCRs, healthcare professional clearance, or resolution of their symptoms. This CDR3 spans 15 amino acids. J was trimmed by 6 bases and V by 5 bases; bases with no gene match: 6. Germline assignment: CDR1 SGHAT and CDR2 FQNNGV. Sequencing used immunoSEQ multiplex PCR; TCRdb keeps in-frame clones, though not all of them. The sample shows more than 300,000 clones, around four fifths of them seen only once.

The receptor's source is a woman between 50 and 59 years old who had recovered from COVID-19. Sequencing was done on a sample of PBMCs or T cells enriched from blood (not recorded which). The V call is TRBV11-2, the J call TRBJ1-6; 8 nucleotides line up with TRBD1. The CDR3 protein is CASSPDRVPNSPLHF. DNA for the CDR3: TGTGCCAGCAGCCCGGACAGGGTCCCTAATTCACCCCTCCACTTT.